Listed below are T cell receptor beta chains from one sample, sequenced in a study of cytomegalovirus exposure and HLA in healthy donors. Produced via immunoSEQ multiplex PCR; TCRdb's table is partial and in-frame only. The table shows about 210,000 clones, with roughly 74% occurring only once. Sequencing was done on a sample of PBMCs. The receptors shown here come from a woman under 40 in good health and CMV-seropositive. CDR3s include the opening cysteine and the closing phenylalanine or tryptophan. A D gene is named only where the DNA matches it firmly. Size is omitted from some rows. Given values are once, few, many or a class for expanded clones.

.,TRBJ2-4,TRBD1,TRBV7-3,TGTGCCAGCAGCTCCATGACCGGGACAGTACAGTACTTC,CASSSMTGTVQYF
.,TRBJ2-7,TRBD2,TRBV28,TGTGCCAGCAGTAGGACTAGCGGGATATACGAGCAGTACTTC,CASSRTSGIYEQYF
.,TRBJ2-7,.,TRBV7-6,TGTGCCAGCAGCTTAGGCGGGTGGGGGGGCCCTTACTACGAGCAGTACTTC,CASSLGGWGGPYYEQYF
.,TRBJ2-5,TRBD2,TRBV5-1,TGCGCCAGCAGCTTGGAATTAGCGGGGCAAGAGACCCAGTACTTC,CASSLELAGQETQYF
.,TRBJ2-5,TRBD1,TRBV5-1,TGCGCCAGCAGCTTGGGGAGGACAGGGAGGAACCAAGAGACCCAGTACTTC,CASSLGRTGRNQETQYF
.,TRBJ2-3,.,TRBV6-4,TGTGCCAGCAGTGAGACACAGGGTAGCACAGATACGCAGTATTTT,CASSETQGSTDTQYF
.,TRBJ2-1,TRBD2,TRBV5-6,TGTGCCAGCAGCTTGGCCGGACTAGCGGAGCAGTTCTTC,CASSLAGLAEQFF
.,TRBJ1-2,.,TRBV27,TGTGCCAGCAGTTTAGTTAATCGGGCAGGGAACTATGGCTACACCTTC,CASSLVNRAGNYGYTF
.,TRBJ2-7,.,TRBV27,TGTGCCAGCAGTCCCAGAGGGAGGGGGATCGACGAGCAGTACTTC,CASSPRGRGIDEQYF
.,TRBJ1-3,TRBD1,TRBV7-8,TGTGCCAGCAGCTTAGTAGGGGACAGCTCTGGAAACACCATATATTTT,CASSLVGDSSGNTIYF
.,TRBJ2-3,.,TRBV10-3,TGTGCCATCAGTGAGTCCGGGGGCACAGATACGCAGTATTTT,CAISESGGTDTQYF
once,TRBJ2-7,.,TRBV6-1,TGTGCCAGCAGTGACAAAGGGGGAGACGAGCAGTACTTC,CASSDKGGDEQYF
once,TRBJ2-7,.,TRBV6-6,TGTGCCAGCCGCGCGGCCATTTCACCCTACGAGCAGTACTTC,CASRAAISPYEQYF
.,TRBJ1-1,TRBD1,TRBV5-1,TGCGCCAGCAGCTCGGGGACAGGGGGCACTGAAGCTTTCTTT,CASSSGTGGTEAFF
few,TRBJ2-7,TRBD1,TRBV28,TGTGCCAGCAGTCCGGGGACAGGGGTCTACGAGCAGTACTTC,CASSPGTGVYEQYF
.,TRBJ2-1,TRBD1,TRBV5-1,TGCGCCAGCAGCAAGGACAGGGTTGTATATGAGCAGTTCTTC,CASSKDRVVYEQFF
.,TRBJ2-3,.,TRBV2,TGTGCCAGCAGTGTGTTACCGGGGAGGCCAGATACGCAGTATTTT,CASSVLPGRPDTQYF
.,TRBJ1-1,.,TRBV29-1,TGCAGCGTTGACGGGAACACTGAAGCTTTCTTT,CSVDGNTEAFF
.,TRBJ2-7,TRBD1,TRBV18,TGTGCCAGCTCACCAATCGGACAGGGGGCCCAAGAGCAGTACTTC,CASSPIGQGAQEQYF
.,TRBJ2-1,TRBD2,TRBV6-6,TGTGCCAGCAGATCCGGGACTAGCAAAAACAATGAGCAGTTCTTC,CASRSGTSKNNEQFF
few,TRBJ2-7,TRBD1,TRBV27,TGTGCCAGCAGTTACTCGGACAGGGGTGAGCAGTACTTC,CASSYSDRGEQYF
.,TRBJ1-1,TRBD1,TRBV10-3,TGTGCCATCAGTGAAGCACAGGGGGCAACTGAAGCTTTCTTT,CAISEAQGATEAFF
.,TRBJ1-1,TRBD1,TRBV27,TGTGCCAGCAGTTTATCCAGGGGGCATGGTGAAGCTTTCTTT,CASSLSRGHGEAFF
once,TRBJ2-7,TRBD1,TRBV7-9,TGTGCCAGCAGCCAGGGACAGGGGCTGACCGAGCAGTACTTC,CASSQGQGLTEQYF
.,TRBJ2-2,.,TRBV5-4,TGTGCCAGCAGCTTCCGGGCGGGGAACACCGGGGAGCTGTTTTTT,CASSFRAGNTGELFF
.,TRBJ1-6,TRBD1,TRBV30,TGTGCCTGGAGTGCCAACGACAGGGAGAATTCACCCCTCCACTTT,CAWSANDRENSPLHF
.,TRBJ2-2,TRBD2,TRBV10-1,TGCGCCAGCAGTTTAGTAGCGGGGGGCGCGACCGGGGAGCTGTTTTTT,CASSLVAGGATGELFF
.,TRBJ2-3,TRBD2,TRBV9,TGTGCCAGCAGCGTACTAGCGGGAGTAGATACGCAGTATTTT,CASSVLAGVDTQYF
.,TRBJ2-5,.,TRBV6-5,TGTGCCAGCAGGGGAGGAGGGGAAGAGACCCAGTACTTC,CASRGGGEETQYF
.,TRBJ1-2,.,TRBV7-9,TGTGCCAGCAGCACACCAGGACAGATCTATGGCTACACCTTC,CASSTPGQIYGYTF
few,TRBJ2-1,TRBD2,TRBV25-1,TGTGCCGTGGGGAGGGTAGGTGAGCAGTTCTTC,CAVGRVGEQFF
once,TRBJ2-1,TRBD2,TRBV7-3,TGTGCCAGCAGCTCGATGACTAGCGGGAGGGCCGGGACCTACAATGAGCAGTTCTTC,CASSSMTSGRAGTYNEQFF
.,TRBJ2-7,TRBD1,TRBV14,TGTGCCAGCAGCCGGGGACAGAACAACGAGCAGTACTTC,CASSRGQNNEQYF
once,TRBJ2-3,TRBD2,TRBV13,TGTGCCAGCAGCTTAAGCCGGGGGGGCGATTTCAACACAGATACGCAGTATTTT,CASSLSRGGDFNTDTQYF
.,TRBJ2-2,TRBD1,TRBV6-5,TGTGCCAGCAGACCAGGGACAGGGGGTTCCGGGGAGCTGTTTTTT,CASRPGTGGSGELFF
.,TRBJ1-4,.,TRBV28,TGTGCCAGCAGATCCCAACGGCGGGTGAGGAATAATGAAAAACTGTTTTTT,CASRSQRRVRNNEKLFF
.,TRBJ2-3,.,TRBV5-5,TGTGCCAGCAGCTTGGGGCAGGCAAAAAGGGGTACGCAGTATTTT,CASSLGQAKRGTQYF
.,TRBJ2-5,.,TRBV6-1,TGTGCCAGCAGTACCCTCGGGGGTGGCGAAGAGACCCAGTACTTC,CASSTLGGGEETQYF
.,TRBJ1-3,.,TRBV30,TGTGCCTGGAGTGTAAGGGGGGGAACTGGAAACACCATATATTTT,CAWSVRGGTGNTIYF
.,TRBJ2-3,TRBD2,TRBV19,TGTGCCAGTAGTATTAGCGGGAGATCCACAGATACGCAGTATTTT,CASSISGRSTDTQYF
.,TRBJ1-1,.,TRBV7-9,TGTGCCAGCAGCTTAGGTGCAGGGGTTACTGAAGCTTTCTTT,CASSLGAGVTEAFF
.,TRBJ2-7,TRBD2,TRBV7-8,TGTGCCAGCAGCCCTAGTCTTGGCGGGAGGGCCTACGAGCAGTACTTC,CASSPSLGGRAYEQYF
.,TRBJ2-7,TRBD1,TRBV4-1,TGCGCCAGCAGCCCCCAGGGACAGGGTACCTACGAGCAGTACTTC,CASSPQGQGTYEQYF
.,TRBJ2-7,.,TRBV7-9,TGTGCCAGCAGCTACTCTGGGGGGAACGAGCAGTACTTC,CASSYSGGNEQYF
once,TRBJ1-6,.,TRBV2,TGTGCCAGCAACCCAGGCGGGCGAAATTCTTTCTCCTATAATTCACCCCTCCACTTT,CASNPGGRNSFSYNSPLHF
.,TRBJ2-7,TRBD1,TRBV6-1,TGTGCCAGCGGGGACAGCTCCTACGAGCAGTACTTC,CASGDSSYEQYF
.,TRBJ2-3,.,TRBV9,TGTGCCAGCAGCGTAAGGGCGGGGAGCACAGATACGCAGTATTTT,CASSVRAGSTDTQYF
.,TRBJ2-1,TRBD2,TRBV5-1,TGCGCCAGCAGAGATGCTAGGGCTAGCGGAGGGGAGGAGCAGTTCTTC,CASRDARASGGEEQFF
.,TRBJ2-1,.,TRBV11-3,TGTGCCAGCAGCTTAAATTCAGGGGATCATTTCTTC,CASSLNSGDHFF
.,TRBJ2-7,TRBD1,TRBV14,TGTGCCAGCAGCCGCGGACAGGGACCCTACGAGCAGTACTTC,CASSRGQGPYEQYF
.,TRBJ1-3,.,TRBV28,TGTGCCAGCAGTTTTGGAAGGGGGATAAGTGGAAACACCATATATTTT,CASSFGRGISGNTIYF
once,TRBJ1-2,.,TRBV6-1,TGTGCCAGCAGTGAAATCGAGACATGGCGAGGCTACACCTTC,CASSEIETWRGYTF